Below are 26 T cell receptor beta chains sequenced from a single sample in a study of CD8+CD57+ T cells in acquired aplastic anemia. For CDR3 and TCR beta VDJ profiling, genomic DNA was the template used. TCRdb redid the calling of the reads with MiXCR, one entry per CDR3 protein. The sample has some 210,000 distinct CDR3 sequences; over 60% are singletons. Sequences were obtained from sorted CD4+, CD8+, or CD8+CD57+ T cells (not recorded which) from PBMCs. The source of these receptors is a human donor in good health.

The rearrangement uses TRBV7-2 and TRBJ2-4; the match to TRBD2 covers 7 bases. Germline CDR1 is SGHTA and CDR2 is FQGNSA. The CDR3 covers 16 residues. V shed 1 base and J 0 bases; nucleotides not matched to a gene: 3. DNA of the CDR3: TGTGCCAGCAGCTTAGAAGGCGGGAGAGCCAAAAACATTCAGTACTTC. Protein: CASSLEGGRAKNIQYF.

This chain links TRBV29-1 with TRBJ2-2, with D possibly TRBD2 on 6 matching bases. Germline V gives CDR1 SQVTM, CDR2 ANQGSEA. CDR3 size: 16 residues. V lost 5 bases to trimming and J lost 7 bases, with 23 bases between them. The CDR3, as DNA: TGCAGCGTTCCCCGATCTAGCGCCAATCTGAACGGGGAGCTGTTTTTT. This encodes CSVPRSSANLNGELFF.

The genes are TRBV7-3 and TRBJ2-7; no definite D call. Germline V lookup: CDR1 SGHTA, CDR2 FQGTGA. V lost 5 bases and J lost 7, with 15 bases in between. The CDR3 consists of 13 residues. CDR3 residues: CASSLSTHGEQYF. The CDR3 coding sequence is TGTGCCAGCAGCCTTTCGACCCACGGGGAGCAGTACTTC.

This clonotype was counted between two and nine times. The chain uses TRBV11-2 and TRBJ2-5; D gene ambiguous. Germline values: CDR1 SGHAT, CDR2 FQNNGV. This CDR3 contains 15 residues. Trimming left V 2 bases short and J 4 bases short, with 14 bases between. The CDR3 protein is CASSLHPAVGETQYF. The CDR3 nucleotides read TGTGCCAGCAGCTTACATCCTGCGGTGGGAGAGACCCAGTACTTC.

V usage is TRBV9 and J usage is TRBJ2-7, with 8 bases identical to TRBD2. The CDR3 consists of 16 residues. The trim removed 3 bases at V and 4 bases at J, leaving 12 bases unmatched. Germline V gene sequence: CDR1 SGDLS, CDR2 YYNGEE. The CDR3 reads CASSDSRSGGPYEQYF. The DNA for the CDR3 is TGTGCCAGCAGCGACTCTCGATCGGGGGGGCCGTACGAGCAGTACTTC.

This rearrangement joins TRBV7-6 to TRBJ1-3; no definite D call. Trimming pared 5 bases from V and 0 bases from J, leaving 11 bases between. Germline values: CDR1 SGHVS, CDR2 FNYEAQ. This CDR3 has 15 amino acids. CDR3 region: CASSRTTDSGNTIYF. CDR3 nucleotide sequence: TGTGCCAGCAGCCGAACGACGGACTCTGGAAACACCATATATTTT. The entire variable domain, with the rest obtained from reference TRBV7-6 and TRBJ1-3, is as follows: GAGVSQSPRYKVTKRGQDVALRCDPISGHVSLYWYRQALGQGPEFLTYFNYEAQQDKSGLPNDRFSAERPEGSISTLTIQRTEQRDSAMYRCASSRTTDSGNTIYFGEGSWLTVV.

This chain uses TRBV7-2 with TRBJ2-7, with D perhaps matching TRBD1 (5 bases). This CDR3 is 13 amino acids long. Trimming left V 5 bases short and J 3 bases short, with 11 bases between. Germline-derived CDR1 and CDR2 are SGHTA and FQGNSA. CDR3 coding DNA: TGTGCCAGCAGCCCAGGGCGTAGCTACGAGCAGTACTTC. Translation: CASSPGRSYEQYF.

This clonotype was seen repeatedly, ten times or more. The CDR3 region has the DNA TGTGCCAGCAGTGAAGGTGCGGGAGGGGGCTATGAGCAGTTCTTC. Translating gives CASSEGAGGGYEQFF. This chain links TRBV6-1 with TRBJ2-1; the match to TRBD2 covers 9 bases. Losses at the gene ends were 1 base for V and 8 bases for J; bases not matched to a gene: 6. The CDR3 sequence is 15 residues long. Germline V gives CDR1 MNHNS, CDR2 SASEGT.

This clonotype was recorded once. The CDR3 reads CSARVLLTGREAFF. In DNA, the CDR3 is TGCAGTGCTAGAGTTTTGTTGACGGGGAGGGAGGCTTTCTTT. The rearrangement uses TRBV20-1 and TRBJ1-1; unclear D gene. V was shortened by 1 base and J by 11 bases, with 20 bases between the two germline ends. Germline CDR1 and CDR2: DFQATT and SNEGSKA (reference sequence). This CDR3 contains 14 residues.

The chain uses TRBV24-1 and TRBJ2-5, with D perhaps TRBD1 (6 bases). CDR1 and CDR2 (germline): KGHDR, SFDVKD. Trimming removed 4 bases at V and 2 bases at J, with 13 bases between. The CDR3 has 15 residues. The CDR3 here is CATSENTGLQETQYF. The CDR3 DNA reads TGTGCCACCAGTGAGAACACAGGGTTACAAGAGACCCAGTACTTC.

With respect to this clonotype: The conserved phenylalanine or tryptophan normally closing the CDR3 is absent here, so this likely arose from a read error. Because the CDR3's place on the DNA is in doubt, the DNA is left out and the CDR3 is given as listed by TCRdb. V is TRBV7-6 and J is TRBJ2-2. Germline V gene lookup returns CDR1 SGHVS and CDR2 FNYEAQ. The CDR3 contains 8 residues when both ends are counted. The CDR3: CASSLSVS.

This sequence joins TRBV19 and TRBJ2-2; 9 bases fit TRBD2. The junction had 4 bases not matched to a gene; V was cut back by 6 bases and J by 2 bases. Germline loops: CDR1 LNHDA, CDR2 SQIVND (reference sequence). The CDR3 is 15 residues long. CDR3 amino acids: CASRKRGVNTGELFF. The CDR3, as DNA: TGTGCCAGTAGGAAGCGGGGGGTCAACACCGGGGAGCTGTTTTTT. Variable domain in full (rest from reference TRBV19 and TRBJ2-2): DGGITQSPKYLFRKEGQNVTLSCEQNLNHDAMYWYRQDPGQGLRLIYYSQIVNDFQKGDIAEGYSVSREKKESFPLTVTSAQKNPTAFYLCASRKRGVNTGELFFGEGSRLTVL.

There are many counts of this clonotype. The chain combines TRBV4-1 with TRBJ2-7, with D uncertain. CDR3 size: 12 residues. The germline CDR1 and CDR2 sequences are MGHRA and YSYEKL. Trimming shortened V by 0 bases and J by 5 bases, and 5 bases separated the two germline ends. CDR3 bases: TGCGCCAGCAGCCAAGATTCCAACGAGCAGTACTTC. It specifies CASSQDSNEQYF.

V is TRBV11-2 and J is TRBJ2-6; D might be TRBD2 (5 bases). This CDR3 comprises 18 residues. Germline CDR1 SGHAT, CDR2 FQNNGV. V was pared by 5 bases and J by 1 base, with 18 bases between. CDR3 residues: CASSSQESGISGANVLTF. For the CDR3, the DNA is TGTGCCAGCAGCAGCCAAGAGTCGGGGATTTCTGGGGCCAACGTCCTGACTTTC.

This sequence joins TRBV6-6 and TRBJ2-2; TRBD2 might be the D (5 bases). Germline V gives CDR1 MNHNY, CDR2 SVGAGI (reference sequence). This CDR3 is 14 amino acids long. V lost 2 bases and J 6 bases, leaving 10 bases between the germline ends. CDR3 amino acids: CASSYLTGAGELFF. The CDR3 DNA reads TGTGCCAGCAGTTACCTGACCGGGGCCGGGGAGCTGTTTTTT.

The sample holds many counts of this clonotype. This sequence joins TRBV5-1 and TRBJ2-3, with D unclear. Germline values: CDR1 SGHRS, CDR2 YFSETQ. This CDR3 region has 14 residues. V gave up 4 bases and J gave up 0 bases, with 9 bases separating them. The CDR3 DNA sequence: TGCGCCAGCAGCCCGGACGTTAGCACAGATACGCAGTATTTT. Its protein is CASSPDVSTDTQYF.

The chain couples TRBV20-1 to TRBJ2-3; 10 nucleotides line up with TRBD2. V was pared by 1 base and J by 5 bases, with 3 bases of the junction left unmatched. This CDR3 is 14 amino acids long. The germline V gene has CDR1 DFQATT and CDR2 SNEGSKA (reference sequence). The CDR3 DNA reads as TGCAGTGCTAGAGTGCTAGCGGGAGAAGATACGCAGTATTTT. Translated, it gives CSARVLAGEDTQYF.

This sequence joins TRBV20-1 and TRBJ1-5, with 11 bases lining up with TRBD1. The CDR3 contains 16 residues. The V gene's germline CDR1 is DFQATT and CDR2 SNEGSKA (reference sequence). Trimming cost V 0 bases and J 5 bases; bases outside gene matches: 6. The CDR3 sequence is CSARDLGQGEYQPQHF. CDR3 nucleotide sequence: TGCAGTGCTAGAGATTTGGGACAGGGGGAGTATCAGCCCCAGCATTTT.

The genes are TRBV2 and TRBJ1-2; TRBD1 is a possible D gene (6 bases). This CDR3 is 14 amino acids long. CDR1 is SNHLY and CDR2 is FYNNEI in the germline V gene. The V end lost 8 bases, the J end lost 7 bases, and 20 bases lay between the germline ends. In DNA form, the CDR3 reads TGTGCCAGCCGGGCGAGTGGGGGGGCATCTGGCTACACCTTC. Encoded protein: CASRASGGASGYTF.

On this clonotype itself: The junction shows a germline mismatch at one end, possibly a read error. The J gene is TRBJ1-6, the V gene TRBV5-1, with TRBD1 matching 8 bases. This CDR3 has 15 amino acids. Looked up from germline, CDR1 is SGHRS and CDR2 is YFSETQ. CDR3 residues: CASSSLDRVDSPLHF. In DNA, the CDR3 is TGTGCCAGCAGCTCCTTGGACAGGGTAGACTCACCCCTCCACTTT.

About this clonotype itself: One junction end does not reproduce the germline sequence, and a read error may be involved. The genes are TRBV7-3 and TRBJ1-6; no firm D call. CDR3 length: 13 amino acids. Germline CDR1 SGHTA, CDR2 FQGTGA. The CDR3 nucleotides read TGTGCTAGCAGTATAGGACTTAATTCACCCCTCCACTTT. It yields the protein CASSIGLNSPLHF.

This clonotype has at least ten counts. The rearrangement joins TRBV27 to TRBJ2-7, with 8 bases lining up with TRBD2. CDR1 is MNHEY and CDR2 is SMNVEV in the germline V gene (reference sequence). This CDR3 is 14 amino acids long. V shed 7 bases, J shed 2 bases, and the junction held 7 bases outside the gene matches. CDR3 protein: CASMVATSAYEQYF. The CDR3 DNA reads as TGTGCCAGCATGGTAGCGACTAGCGCCTACGAGCAGTACTTC.

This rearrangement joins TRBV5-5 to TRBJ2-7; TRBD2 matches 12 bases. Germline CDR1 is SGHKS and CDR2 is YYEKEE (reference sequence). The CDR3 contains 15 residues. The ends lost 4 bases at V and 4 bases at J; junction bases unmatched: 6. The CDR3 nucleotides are TGTGCCAGCAGCCAGACCGGGACTAGCGGGTACGAGCAGTACTTC. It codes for CASSQTGTSGYEQYF.

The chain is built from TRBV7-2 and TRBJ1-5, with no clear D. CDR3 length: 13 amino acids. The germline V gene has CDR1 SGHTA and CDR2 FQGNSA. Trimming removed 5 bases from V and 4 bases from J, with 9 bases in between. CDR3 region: CASSPGENQPQHF. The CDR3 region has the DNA TGTGCCAGCAGCCCGGGAGAAAATCAGCCCCAGCATTTT.

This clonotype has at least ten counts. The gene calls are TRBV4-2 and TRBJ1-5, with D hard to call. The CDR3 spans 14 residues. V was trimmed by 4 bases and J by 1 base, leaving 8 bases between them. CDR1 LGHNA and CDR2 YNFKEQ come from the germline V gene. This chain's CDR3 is CASSRGQSNQPQHF. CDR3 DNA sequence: TGTGCCAGCAGCCGAGGGCAGAGCAATCAGCCCCAGCATTTT.

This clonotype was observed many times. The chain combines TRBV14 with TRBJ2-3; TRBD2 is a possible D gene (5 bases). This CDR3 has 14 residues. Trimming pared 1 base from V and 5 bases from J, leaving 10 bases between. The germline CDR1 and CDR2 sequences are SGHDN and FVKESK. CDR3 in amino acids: CASSQVSGKDTQYF. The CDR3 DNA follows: TGTGCCAGCAGCCAAGTGAGCGGTAAAGATACGCAGTATTTT.